Listed here are 9 T cell receptor beta chains from one sample, sequenced in a study of early T cells in non-severe SARS-CoV-2 infection. TCRdb redid the calling of the 5' RACE reads with MiXCR, one entry per CDR3 protein. This sample yields around 110,000 distinct CDR3 sequences, of which 11% are seen a single time; roughly 7.5% belongs to the top ten. Sequencing was carried out using whole blood. The receptors were sampled from an adult who was a healthcare worker with PCR-confirmed SARS-CoV-2 infection or an uninfected control (not recorded which).

Many counts were recorded for this clonotype. The chain combines TRBV7-9 with TRBJ2-1; D call uncertain. The CDR3 sequence is 12 residues long. The germline CDR1 and CDR2 sequences are SEHNR and FQNEAQ (reference sequence). V was shortened by 1 base and J by 8 bases, with 6 bases between the two germline ends. CDR3 region: CASSLVVHEQFF. The CDR3, as DNA: TGTGCCAGCAGCTTAGTAGTCCATGAGCAGTTCTTC. Filled out from reference TRBV7-9 and TRBJ2-1, the complete variable domain reads DTGVSQNPRHKITKRGQNVTFRCDPISEHNRLYWYRQTLGQGPEFLTYFQNEAQLEKSRLLSDRFSAERPKGSFSTLEIQRTEQGDSAMYLCASSLVVHEQFFGPGTRLTVL.

This clonotype was counted ten times or more. J is TRBJ2-1 and V is TRBV7-2, with TRBD2 matching 7 bases. The CDR3 sequence is 18 residues long. Looked up from germline, CDR1 is SGHTA and CDR2 is FQGNSA. Unmatched junction bases numbered 11, after V lost 3 bases and J lost 0 bases. The CDR3 bases are TGTGCCAGCAGCTTGCGGGGAGGGCCATTCAGCTCCTACAATGAGCAGTTCTTC. Translating gives CASSLRGGPFSSYNEQFF.

This clonotype was counted ten times or more. V and J are TRBV2 and TRBJ2-1; no clear D. V was cut by 2 bases and J by 4 bases, with 9 bases left in between. The germline V gene encodes CDR1 SNHLY and CDR2 FYNNEI. The CDR3 has 14 residues. This chain's CDR3 is CASSETGVYNEQFF. The CDR3 bases are TGTGCCAGCAGTGAAACTGGGGTGTACAATGAGCAGTTCTTC.

This clonotype has a count of ten or more. The chain combines TRBV7-9 with TRBJ2-3; 8 positions agree with TRBD1. Germline CDR1 SEHNR, CDR2 FQNEAQ (reference sequence). The CDR3 is 16 residues long. The V gene end was trimmed by 5 bases and the J gene end by 0 bases; junction bases not matched to a gene: 7. CDR3 region: CASSPSDRESTDTQYF. CDR3 nucleotide sequence: TGTGCCAGCAGCCCCTCGGACAGGGAAAGCACAGATACGCAGTATTTT. Full variable domain (outside the CDR3, taken from reference TRBV7-9 and TRBJ2-3): DTGVSQNPRHKITKRGQNVTFRCDPISEHNRLYWYRQTLGQGPEFLTYFQNEAQLEKSRLLSDRFSAERPKGSFSTLEIQRTEQGDSAMYLCASSPSDRESTDTQYFGPGTRLTVL.

The V gene is TRBV28, the J gene TRBJ2-5; 7 bases line up with TRBD1. Trimming at V came to 6 bases and at J to 2 bases, leaving 6 bases not matched to a gene. Looked up from germline, CDR1 is MDHEN and CDR2 is SYDVKM. This CDR3 region has 14 residues. The CDR3 sequence is CASRLGQLQETQYF. The CDR3 region has the DNA TGTGCCAGCAGACTGGGACAGCTACAAGAGACCCAGTACTTC.

This clonotype has more than one count but fewer than ten. The chain joins TRBV6-6 to TRBJ2-3; no clear D. Per the germline V gene, CDR1 is MNHNY and CDR2 is SVGAGI (reference sequence). V lost 4 bases, J lost 7 bases, and 6 bases lay in between. CDR3 length: 11 residues. The CDR3 sequence is CASSFTNTQYF. The CDR3 coding sequence is TGTGCCAGCAGTTTTACCAATACGCAGTATTTT.

The table lists this clonotype with many counts. V gene TRBV4-1 combines with J gene TRBJ2-5; 7 bases align to TRBD2. Germline-derived CDR1 and CDR2 are MGHRA and YSYEKL. Trimming cost V 2 bases and J 0 bases; bases outside gene matches: 6. The CDR3 consists of 16 residues. In DNA form, the CDR3 reads TGCGCCAGCAGCCAATTGGCGGGAGAAGACCAAGAGACCCAGTACTTC. As protein: CASSQLAGEDQETQYF.

The chain employs TRBV7-8 and TRBJ1-1; TRBD1 aligns across 7 bases. V dropped 4 bases and J dropped 0; count of bases not matched to a gene: 11. This CDR3 is 17 amino acids long. Germline CDR1 reads SGHVS; CDR2 reads FQNEAQ. The CDR3 loop reads CASSSRVRGRMNTEAFF. The CDR3 coding sequence is TGTGCCAGCAGCTCCCGGGTGAGGGGGCGGATGAACACTGAAGCTTTCTTT.

This clonotype was counted many times. The chain joins TRBV20-1 to TRBJ2-4; D may be TRBD2 (6 bases). There are 15 residues in the CDR3. The V gene's germline CDR1 is DFQATT and CDR2 SNEGSKA (reference sequence). V gave up 6 bases and J gave up 6 bases, with 21 bases separating them. This CDR3 is CSATNPGGPGNIQYF. The CDR3 bases are TGCAGTGCGACCAATCCAGGAGGGCCCGGAAACATTCAGTACTTC.